The 22 T cell receptor beta chains reported below all come from one sample, sequenced in a study of OX40 agonist ivuxolimab in advanced cancers. Sequencing used immunoSEQ multiplex PCR; TCRdb keeps in-frame clones, though not all of them. The repertoire holds over 30,000 clones, with 65% to 85% as singletons. This specimen consisted of CD4+ or CD8+ T cells sorted from blood, obtained in a trial of the OX40 agonist ivuxolimab. The source is an adult with an advanced solid tumor such as melanoma, head and neck, liver or kidney cancer.

The chain is built from TRBV23-1 and TRBJ1-4; D possibly corresponds to TRBD1 (6 bases). TRBV23-1 is labeled an ORF, and its function is uncertain. V gave up 10 bases and J gave up 0 bases, with 18 bases separating them. The CDR3 spans 16 residues. The CDR3 sequence: CAIPIPGATTNEKLFF. CDR3 DNA: TGCGCCATCCCCATCCCGGGGGCAACAACTAATGAAAAACTGTTTTTT.

This clone was seen a few times. The rearrangement links TRBV10-3 to TRBJ2-2; TRBD2 matches at 7 bases. The CDR3 is 14 residues long. The trim removed 3 bases at V and 3 bases at J, leaving 1 base unmatched. CDR1 is ENHRY and CDR2 is SYGVKD in the germline V gene. The CDR3 DNA follows: TGTGCCATCAGTGAACGGGGGGACACCGGGGAGCTGTTTTTT. Residues: CAISERGDTGELFF.

The J gene is TRBJ2-7, the V gene TRBV7-2, with TRBD2 identical over 11 bases. Trimming removed 4 bases from V and 0 bases from J; junction bases left unmatched: 5. CDR3 length: 16 residues. Germline CDR1 is SGHTA and CDR2 is FQGNSA. The CDR3, as DNA: TGTGCCAGCAGCTCCAGGACTAGCGGGTCCTCCTACGAGCAGTACTTC. Translating gives CASSSRTSGSSYEQYF.

The chain recombines TRBV7-2 with TRBJ1-3, with D maybe TRBD1 (6 bases). CDR1 is SGHTA, CDR2 FQGNSA, per germline. The CDR3 spans 15 residues. V was clipped by 5 bases and J by 2 bases, with 13 bases between them. The CDR3 DNA sequence: TGTGCCAGCAGCCCCCGAACAGGGACTGGAAACACCATATATTTT. This translates into CASSPRTGTGNTIYF.

The rearrangement links TRBV2 to TRBJ1-1; 7 nucleotides agree with TRBD1. Germline V gives CDR1 SNHLY, CDR2 FYNNEI. The CDR3 is made up of 13 amino acids. J gave up 1 base and V 4 bases, and 0 bases lay outside the gene matches. The CDR3 coding sequence is TGTGCCAGCAGTGGGGACAGGAACACTGAAGCTTTCTTT. Its translation: CASSGDRNTEAFF.

A note on this clone: One end of the junction varies from germline; a read error may be responsible. The chain links TRBV4-2 to TRBJ2-7, with a weak D call TRBD1 (6 bases). Germline V gene lookup returns CDR1 LGHNA and CDR2 YNFKEQ. This CDR3 spans 16 amino acids. The CDR3 here is CASSAHGAGDDYEQHF. DNA for the CDR3: TGTGCCAGCAGCGCACACGGAGCAGGGGATGACTACGAGCAGCACTTC.

The chain joins TRBV19 to TRBJ1-5; D unresolved. CDR1 is LNHDA, CDR2 SQIVND, per germline (reference sequence). CDR3 length: 16 amino acids. Trimming stripped 10 bases from V and 4 bases from J, with 23 bases between. CDR3 in amino acids: CATRSGRWQINQPQHF. CDR3 in DNA: TGTGCCACACGCTCGGGAAGGTGGCAGATTAATCAGCCCCAGCATTTT. The full variable domain, rest sourced from reference TRBV19 and TRBJ1-5, is DGGITQSPKYLFRKEGQNVTLSCEQNLNHDAMYWYRQDPGQGLRLIYYSQIVNDFQKGDIAEGYSVSREKKESFPLTVTSAQKNPTAFYLCATRSGRWQINQPQHFGDGTRLSIL.

V usage is TRBV18 and J usage is TRBJ1-2, with D maybe TRBD1 (6 bases). The ends were cut back, 3 bases at V and 2 bases at J, with 7 bases in the middle. Germline V gene lookup returns CDR1 KGHSH and CDR2 LQKENI. This CDR3 has 13 residues. In DNA form, the CDR3 reads TGTGCCAGCTCACCGGACAGCAACTATGGCTACACCTTC. As protein: CASSPDSNYGYTF.

V gene TRBV28 combines with J gene TRBJ2-7, with D uncertain. This CDR3 contains 15 residues. Trimming removed 5 bases at V and 0 bases at J, with 14 bases between. Per the germline V gene, CDR1 is MDHEN and CDR2 is SYDVKM. Here the CDR3 reads CASSDQDTGSYEQYF. For the CDR3, the DNA is TGTGCCAGCAGTGACCAAGACACTGGCTCCTACGAGCAGTACTTC.

The V and J genes are TRBV18 and TRBJ2-2; 9 bases agree with TRBD1. Germline assignment: CDR1 KGHSH and CDR2 LQKENI. The length of the CDR3 is 16 residues. The junction had 5 bases not matched to a gene; V was cut back by 6 bases and J by 0 bases. The CDR3 coding sequence is TGTGCCAGCTCTACTACAGGGGGCTCGAACACCGGGGAGCTGTTTTTT. It codes for CASSTTGGSNTGELFF.

The rearrangement joins TRBV5-5 to TRBJ1-2, with D maybe TRBD1 (5 bases). The length of the CDR3 is 15 residues. Germline V gene sequence: CDR1 SGHKS, CDR2 YYEKEE (reference sequence). Trimming stripped 2 bases from V and 7 bases from J, with 18 bases between. CDR3 protein: CASSFLMGGGGGYTF. The CDR3, as DNA: TGTGCCAGCAGCTTCCTGATGGGTGGGGGAGGTGGCTACACCTTC.

The count of this clone is one. The V gene is TRBV30, the J gene TRBJ2-5, with D possibly being TRBD1 (5 bases). The CDR3 loop spans 13 amino acids. V lost 2 bases and J 5 bases, leaving 12 bases between the germline ends. Looked up from germline, CDR1 is GTSNPN and CDR2 is SVGIG (reference sequence). CDR3 residues: CAWSRRGSETQYF. The CDR3 DNA sequence: TGTGCCTGGAGTCGAAGGGGAAGCGAGACCCAGTACTTC.

V usage is TRBV30 and J usage is TRBJ1-2; D is uncertain. The germline CDR1 and CDR2 sequences are GTSNPN and SVGIG (reference sequence). The CDR3 is 11 amino acids. With 4 bases removed from V and 2 bases from J, the gap between germline ends came to 5 bases. CDR3 loop: CAWTQNYGYTF. The DNA of the CDR3 is TGTGCCTGGACGCAGAACTATGGCTACACCTTC.

This chain connects TRBV6-5 to TRBJ2-1, with 7 bases lining up with TRBD2. The germline CDR1 and CDR2 sequences are MNHEY and SVGAGI. This CDR3 is 12 amino acids long. V dropped 4 bases and J dropped 6; count of bases not matched to a gene: 0. The CDR3 sequence: CASSSSGNEQFF. The CDR3 DNA is TGTGCCAGCAGTTCTAGCGGCAATGAGCAGTTCTTC.

The chain has TRBV19 and TRBJ2-3, with 9 bases aligning to TRBD1. J lost 0 bases, V lost 4 bases, and 2 bases had no gene match. Germline lookup yields CDR1 LNHDA and CDR2 SQIVND (reference sequence). This CDR3 region has 15 residues. DNA for the CDR3: TGTGCCAGTAGTACCGGGACAGGGAGCACAGATACGCAGTATTTT. Amino acid sequence: CASSTGTGSTDTQYF.

This sequence joins TRBV4-2 and TRBJ2-5, with 9 bases identical to TRBD1. V lost 6 bases, J lost 4 bases, and 6 bases stayed unmatched. Germline V CDR1 and CDR2: LGHNA, YNFKEQ. This CDR3 spans 14 amino acids. CDR3 region: CASSSDRGGETQYF. Here the CDR3 DNA reads TGTGCCAGCAGTTCCGACAGGGGGGGAGAGACCCAGTACTTC.

This clone was picked up one time. The chain joins TRBV7-9 to TRBJ1-4; D ambiguous. Germline V CDR1 and CDR2: SEHNR, FQNEAQ (reference sequence). V was cut by 3 bases and J by 5 bases, with 7 bases left in between. The CDR3 runs to 13 residues. The CDR3 region is CASSFVLNEKLFF. The CDR3 coding sequence is TGTGCCAGCAGCTTTGTACTGAATGAAAAACTGTTTTTT.

The V gene is TRBV23-1, the J gene TRBJ2-5, with D unresolved. TRBV23-1 belongs to the ORF category, with a function that is uncertain. Trimming stripped 2 bases from V and 3 bases from J, with 7 bases between. The CDR3 length is 13 residues. CDR3 coding DNA: TGCGCCAGCAGTCAAGAGGCAGAAGAGACCCAGTACTTC. This translates into CASSQEAEETQYF.

V and J are TRBV2 and TRBJ1-2; D perhaps matches TRBD1 (6 bases). Germline-derived CDR1 and CDR2 are SNHLY and FYNNEI. The CDR3 has 14 amino acids. The ends were cut back, 4 bases at V and 4 bases at J, with 13 bases in the middle. For the CDR3, the DNA is TGTGCCAGCAGTGCGAGGGGGGTGGGCTATGGCTACACCTTC. It encodes CASSARGVGYGYTF.

The gene calls are TRBV11-2 and TRBJ2-5; 9 bases map to TRBD2. CDR3 length: 16 residues. V shed 5 bases, J shed 5 bases, and the junction held 12 bases outside the gene matches. Germline V gene data show CDR1 as SGHAT and CDR2 as FQNNGV. CDR3 sequence reads: CASSPDRAGGRETQYF. The CDR3 DNA follows: TGTGCCAGCAGCCCCGATCGAGCGGGGGGTAGGGAGACCCAGTACTTC.

The chain couples TRBV6-5 to TRBJ1-1; maybe TRBD1 (5 bases). The V end was cut by 7 bases, the J end by 10 bases, with 13 bases between. Germline V gives CDR1 MNHEY, CDR2 SVGAGI. The CDR3 is 11 amino acids. As DNA, the CDR3 is TGTGCCAGCAAGTCCCAGGGCCCAGCTTTCTTT. Protein sequence: CASKSQGPAFF.

The V gene is TRBV19, the J gene TRBJ2-3; D is ambiguous. Trimming cost V 5 bases and J 5 bases, with 8 bases left between them. CDR1 and CDR2 (germline): LNHDA, SQIVND (reference sequence). CDR3 size: 12 residues. The CDR3 nucleotides read TGTGCCAGTAGTCTAGGCGGAGATACGCAGTATTTT. Translating it yields CASSLGGDTQYF.